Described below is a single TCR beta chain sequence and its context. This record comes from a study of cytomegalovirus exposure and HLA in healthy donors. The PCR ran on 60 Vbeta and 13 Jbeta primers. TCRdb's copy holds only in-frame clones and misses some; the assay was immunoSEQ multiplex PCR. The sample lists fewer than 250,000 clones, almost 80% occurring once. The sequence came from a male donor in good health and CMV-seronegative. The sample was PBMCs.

The CDR3 protein is CASSLARGGAYGYTF. CDR3 in DNA: TGTGCCAGCAGCTTAGCGCGTGGAGGGGCGTATGGCTACACCTTC. The J gene is TRBJ1-2, the V gene TRBV7-2; D may be TRBD1 (5 bases). Germline V gene lookup returns CDR1 SGHTA and CDR2 FQGNSA. V dropped 0 bases and J dropped 5 bases, with 13 bases sitting between them. The CDR3 covers 15 residues.